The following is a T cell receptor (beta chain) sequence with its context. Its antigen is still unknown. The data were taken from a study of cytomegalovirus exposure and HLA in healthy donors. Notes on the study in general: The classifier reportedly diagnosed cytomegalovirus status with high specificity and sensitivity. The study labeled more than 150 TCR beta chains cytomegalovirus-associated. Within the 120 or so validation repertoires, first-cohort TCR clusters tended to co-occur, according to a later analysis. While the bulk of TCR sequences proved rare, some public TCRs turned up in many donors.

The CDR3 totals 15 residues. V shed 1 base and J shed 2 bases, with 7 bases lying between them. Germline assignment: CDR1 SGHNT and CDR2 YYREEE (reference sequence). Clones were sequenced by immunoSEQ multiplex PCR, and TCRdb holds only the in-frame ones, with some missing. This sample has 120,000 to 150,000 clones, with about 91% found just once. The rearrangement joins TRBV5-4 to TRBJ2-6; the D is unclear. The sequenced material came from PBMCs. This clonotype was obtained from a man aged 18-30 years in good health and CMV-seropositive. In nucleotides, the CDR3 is TGTGCCAGCAGCTTGAACAACGCTGGGGCCAACGTCCTGACTTTC. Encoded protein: CASSLNNAGANVLTF. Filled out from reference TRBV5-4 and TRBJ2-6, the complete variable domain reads ETGVTQSPTHLIKTRGQQVTLRCSSQSGHNTVSWYQQALGQGPQFIFQYYREEENGRGNFPPRFSGLQFPNYSSELNVNALELDDSALYLCASSLNNAGANVLTFGAGSRLTVL.